Sequencing of this T cell receptor (beta chain) was carried out in a study of T cells in localized non-small cell lung cancer. This CDR3 region has 16 residues. V was pared by 7 bases and J by 6 bases, with 11 bases of the junction left unmatched. The germline V gene encodes CDR1 SGHTA and CDR2 FQGNSA. TCRdb's copy holds only in-frame clones and misses some; the assay was immunoSEQ multiplex PCR. The table has around 35,000 clones, 93% seen once. A note on this clone: Its antigen is unidentified.

Study-wide findings and caveats: In uninvolved adjacent lung, T cell clonality reached its highest value, exceeding tumor. Blood T cell density predicted longer survival; adjacent-lung clonality, shorter.

The clonotype was recovered from an older female donor with stage I lung adenocarcinoma. J is TRBJ2-1 and V is TRBV7-2; 11 nucleotides align to TRBD2. This material consisted of peripheral blood, taken before any cancer treatment. CDR3 sequence reads: CASTPRGLAGGNEQFF. As DNA, the CDR3 is TGTGCCAGCACCCCTAGGGGGCTAGCGGGAGGCAATGAGCAGTTCTTC.